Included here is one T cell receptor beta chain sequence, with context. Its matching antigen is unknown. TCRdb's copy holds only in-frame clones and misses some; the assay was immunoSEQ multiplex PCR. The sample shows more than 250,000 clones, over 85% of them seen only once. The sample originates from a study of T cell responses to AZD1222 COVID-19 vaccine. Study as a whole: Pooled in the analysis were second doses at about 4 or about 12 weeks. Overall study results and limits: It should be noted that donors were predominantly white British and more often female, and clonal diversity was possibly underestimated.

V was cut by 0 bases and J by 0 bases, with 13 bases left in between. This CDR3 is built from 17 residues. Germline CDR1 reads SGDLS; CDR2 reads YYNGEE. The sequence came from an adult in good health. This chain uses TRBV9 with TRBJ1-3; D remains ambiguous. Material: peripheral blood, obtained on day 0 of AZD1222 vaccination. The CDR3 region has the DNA TGTGCCAGCAGCGTAGAGGTGACGGCAAGCTCTGGAAACACCATATATTTT. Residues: CASSVEVTASSGNTIYF.